This T cell receptor (beta chain) was identified during a study of OX40 agonist ivuxolimab in advanced cancers. Study as a whole: Partial responses were observed in three patients, of whom one had hepatocellular carcinoma and two had cutaneous melanoma.

Overall study results and limits: Also showing low normalized T-cell clonal expansion were some of the nonresponders.

On this clone: What it recognizes is unknown.

Some clones are missing from TCRdb's copy, which holds only in-frame ones; the method was immunoSEQ multiplex PCR. The sample records roughly 60,000 clones, roughly 89% being singletons. This sample comprised CD4+ or CD8+ T cells sorted from blood, obtained in a trial of the OX40 agonist ivuxolimab. The sequence was collected from an adult with an advanced solid tumor such as melanoma, head and neck, liver or kidney cancer.

In nucleotides, the CDR3 is TGTGCCAGCAGTTCCCGGAATAGCAATCAGCCCCAGCATTTT. Its translation is CASSSRNSNQPQHF. The chain links TRBV2 to TRBJ1-5; D not resolved. The CDR3 extends over 14 amino acids. Germline-derived CDR1 and CDR2 are SNHLY and FYNNEI. V dropped 5 bases and J dropped 0 bases, with 8 bases sitting between them.